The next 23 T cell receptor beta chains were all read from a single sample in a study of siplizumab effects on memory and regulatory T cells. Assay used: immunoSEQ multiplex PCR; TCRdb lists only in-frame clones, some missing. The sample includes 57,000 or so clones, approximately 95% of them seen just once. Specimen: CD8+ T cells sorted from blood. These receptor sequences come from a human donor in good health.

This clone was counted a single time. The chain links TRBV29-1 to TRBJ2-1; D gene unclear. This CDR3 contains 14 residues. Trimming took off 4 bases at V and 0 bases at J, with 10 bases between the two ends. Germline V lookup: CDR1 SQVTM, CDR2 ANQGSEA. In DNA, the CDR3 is TGCAGCGTTGTCGGGTGGAGCTCCTACAATGAGCAGTTCTTC. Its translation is CSVVGWSSYNEQFF.

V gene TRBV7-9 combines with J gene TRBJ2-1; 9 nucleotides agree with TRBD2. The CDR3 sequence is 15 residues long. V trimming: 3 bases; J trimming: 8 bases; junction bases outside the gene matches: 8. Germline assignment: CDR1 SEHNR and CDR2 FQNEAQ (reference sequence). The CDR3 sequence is CASSFAGGPPHEQFF. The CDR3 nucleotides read TGTGCCAGCAGCTTTGCGGGAGGGCCCCCCCATGAGCAGTTCTTC.

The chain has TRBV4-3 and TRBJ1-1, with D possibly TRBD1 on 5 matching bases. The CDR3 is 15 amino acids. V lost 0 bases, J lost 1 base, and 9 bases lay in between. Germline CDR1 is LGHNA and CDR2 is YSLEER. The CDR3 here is CASSQDSGQNTEAFF. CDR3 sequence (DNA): TGCGCCAGCAGCCAAGATTCGGGGCAGAACACTGAAGCTTTCTTT.

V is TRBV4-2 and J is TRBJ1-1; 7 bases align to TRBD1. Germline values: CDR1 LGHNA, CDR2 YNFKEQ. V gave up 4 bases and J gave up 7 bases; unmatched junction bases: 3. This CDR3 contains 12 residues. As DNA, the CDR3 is TGTGCCAGCAGCCGAGGACAGGTTGAAGCTTTCTTT. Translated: CASSRGQVEAFF.

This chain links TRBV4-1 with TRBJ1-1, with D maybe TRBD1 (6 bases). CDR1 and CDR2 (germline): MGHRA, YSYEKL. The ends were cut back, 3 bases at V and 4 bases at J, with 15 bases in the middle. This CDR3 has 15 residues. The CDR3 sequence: CASSHLQGGGTEAFF. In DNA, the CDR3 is TGCGCCAGCAGCCACTTACAGGGTGGTGGCACTGAAGCTTTCTTT.

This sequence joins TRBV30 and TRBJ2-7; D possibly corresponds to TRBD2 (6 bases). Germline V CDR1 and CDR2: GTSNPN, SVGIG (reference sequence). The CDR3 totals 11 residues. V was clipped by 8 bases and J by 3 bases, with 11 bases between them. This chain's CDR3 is CAGRRVYEQYF. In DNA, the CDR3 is TGTGCCGGGCGGAGGGTCTACGAGCAGTACTTC.

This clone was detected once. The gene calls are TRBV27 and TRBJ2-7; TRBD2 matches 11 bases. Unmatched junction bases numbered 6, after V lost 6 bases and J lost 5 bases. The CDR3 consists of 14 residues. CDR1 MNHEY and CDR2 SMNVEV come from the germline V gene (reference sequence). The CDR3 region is CASRIAGGGDEQYF. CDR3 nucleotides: TGTGCCAGCAGGATAGCGGGAGGGGGGGACGAGCAGTACTTC.

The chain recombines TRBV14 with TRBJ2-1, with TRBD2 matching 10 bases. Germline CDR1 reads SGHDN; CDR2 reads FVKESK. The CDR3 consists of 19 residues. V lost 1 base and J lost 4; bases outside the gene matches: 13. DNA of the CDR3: TGTGCCAGCAGCCAAGTAATAGGACCTAGCGGGGGCTTATACAATGAGCAGTTCTTC. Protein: CASSQVIGPSGGLYNEQFF. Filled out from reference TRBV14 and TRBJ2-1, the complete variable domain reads EAGVTQFPSHSVIEKGQTVTLRCDPISGHDNLYWYRRVMGKEIKFLLHFVKESKQDESGMPNNRFLAERTGGTYSTLKVQPAELEDSGVYFCASSQVIGPSGGLYNEQFFGPGTRLTVL.

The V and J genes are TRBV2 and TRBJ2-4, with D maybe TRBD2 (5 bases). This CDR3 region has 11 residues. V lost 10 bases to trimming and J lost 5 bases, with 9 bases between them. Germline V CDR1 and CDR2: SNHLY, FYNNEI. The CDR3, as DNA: TGTGCCACCAAGGAGGAAAACATTCAGTACTTC. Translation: CATKEENIQYF.

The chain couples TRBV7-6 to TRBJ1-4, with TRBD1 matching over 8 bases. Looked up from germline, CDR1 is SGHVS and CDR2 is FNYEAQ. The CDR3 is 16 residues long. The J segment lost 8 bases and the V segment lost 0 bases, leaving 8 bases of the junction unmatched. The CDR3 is CASSLAVAGGNEKLFF. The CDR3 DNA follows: TGTGCCAGCAGCTTAGCGGTGGCAGGGGGCAACGAAAAACTGTTTTTT.

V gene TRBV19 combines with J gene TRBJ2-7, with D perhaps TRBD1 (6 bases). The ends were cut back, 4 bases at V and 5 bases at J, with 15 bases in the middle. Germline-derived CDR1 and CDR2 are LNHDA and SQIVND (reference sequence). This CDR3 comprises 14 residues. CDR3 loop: CASSNPRGVDEQYF. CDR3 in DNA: TGTGCCAGTAGTAACCCCAGGGGTGTGGACGAGCAGTACTTC.

CDR3 amino acids: CASTIGTSGKETQYF. Here the CDR3 DNA reads TGCGCCAGCACCATCGGAACTAGCGGGAAAGAGACCCAGTACTTC. The genes are TRBV5-1 and TRBJ2-5, with 10 bases matching TRBD2. The junction had 8 bases not matched to a gene; V was cut back by 6 bases and J by 3 bases. Germline values: CDR1 SGHRS, CDR2 YFSETQ. The length of the CDR3 is 15 residues.

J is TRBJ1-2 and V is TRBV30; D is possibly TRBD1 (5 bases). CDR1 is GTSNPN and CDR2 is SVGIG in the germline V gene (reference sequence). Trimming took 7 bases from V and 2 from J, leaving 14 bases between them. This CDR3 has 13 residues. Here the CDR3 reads CASRTDINYGYTF. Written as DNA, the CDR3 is TGTGCCTCCAGGACGGACATAAACTATGGCTACACCTTC.

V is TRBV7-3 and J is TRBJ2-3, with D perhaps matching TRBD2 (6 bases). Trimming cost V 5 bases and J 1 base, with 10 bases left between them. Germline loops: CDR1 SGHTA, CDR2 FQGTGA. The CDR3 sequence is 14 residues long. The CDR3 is CASSVIAGTDTQYF. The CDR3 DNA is TGTGCCAGCAGCGTAATAGCGGGCACAGATACGCAGTATTTT.

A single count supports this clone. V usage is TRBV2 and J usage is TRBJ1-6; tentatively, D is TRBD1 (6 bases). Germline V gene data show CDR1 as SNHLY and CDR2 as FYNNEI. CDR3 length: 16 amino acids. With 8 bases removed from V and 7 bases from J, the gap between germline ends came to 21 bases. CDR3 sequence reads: CASYNPADRMNSPLHF. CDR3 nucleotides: TGTGCCAGCTACAACCCTGCCGACAGGATGAATTCACCCCTCCACTTT.

CDR3 nucleotide sequence: TGTGCCAGCAGCTTGGGAGGGGGCACTGAAGCTTTCTTT. Translating gives CASSLGGGTEAFF. The chain couples TRBV5-5 to TRBJ1-1, with a tentative D call TRBD1 (6 bases). V lost 0 bases to trimming and J lost 4 bases, with 7 bases between them. Looked up from germline, CDR1 is SGHKS and CDR2 is YYEKEE (reference sequence). The CDR3 length is 13 residues.

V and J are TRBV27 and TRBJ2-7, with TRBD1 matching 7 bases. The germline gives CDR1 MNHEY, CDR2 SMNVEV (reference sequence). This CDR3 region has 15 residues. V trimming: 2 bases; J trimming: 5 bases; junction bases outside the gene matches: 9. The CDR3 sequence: CASSLLAGTDHEQYF. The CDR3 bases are TGTGCCAGCAGTTTACTCGCCGGGACAGACCACGAGCAGTACTTC.

In nucleotides, the CDR3 is TGCGCCAGCATCGGAGGGGCGAACACCGGGGAGCTGTTTTTT. It translates to CASIGGANTGELFF. The V and J genes are TRBV5-1 and TRBJ2-2; weak D call: TRBD2 (6 bases). The CDR3 has 14 amino acids. V was pared by 6 bases and J by 0 bases, with 9 bases between. Per germline, CDR1 SGHRS and CDR2 YFSETQ.

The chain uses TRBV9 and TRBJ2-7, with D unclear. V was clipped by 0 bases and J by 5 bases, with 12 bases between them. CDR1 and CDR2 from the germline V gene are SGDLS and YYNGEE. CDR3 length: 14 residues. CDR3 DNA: TGTGCCAGCAGCGTAGATTCTAGAAGGGACGAGCAGTACTTC. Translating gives CASSVDSRRDEQYF.

The CDR3 region has the DNA TGTGCCAGCAGTCTAGCGGGAGGCCCCAATGAGCAGTTCTTC. This codes for CASSLAGGPNEQFF. The gene calls are TRBV6-5 and TRBJ2-1, with 11 nucleotides matching TRBD2. The trim removed 5 bases at V and 6 bases at J, leaving 3 bases unmatched. Germline V lookup: CDR1 MNHEY, CDR2 SVGAGI. The CDR3 spans 14 residues.

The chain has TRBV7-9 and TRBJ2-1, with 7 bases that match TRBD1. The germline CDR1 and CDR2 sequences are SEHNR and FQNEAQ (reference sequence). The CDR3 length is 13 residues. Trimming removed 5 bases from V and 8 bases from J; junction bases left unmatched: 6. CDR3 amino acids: CASSGETGDEQFF. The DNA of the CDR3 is TGTGCCAGCAGCGGAGAAACAGGGGATGAGCAGTTCTTC.

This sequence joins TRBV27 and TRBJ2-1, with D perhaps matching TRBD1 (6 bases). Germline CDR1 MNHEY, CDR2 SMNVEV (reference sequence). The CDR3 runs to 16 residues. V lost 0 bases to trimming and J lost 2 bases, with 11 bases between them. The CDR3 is CASSLSFRGTYNEQFF. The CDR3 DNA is TGTGCCAGCAGTTTATCGTTCAGGGGAACCTACAATGAGCAGTTCTTC.

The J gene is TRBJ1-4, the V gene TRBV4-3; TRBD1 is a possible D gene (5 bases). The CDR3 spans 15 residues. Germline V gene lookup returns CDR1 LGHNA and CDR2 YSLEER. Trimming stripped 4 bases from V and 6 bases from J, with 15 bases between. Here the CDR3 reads CASSPTGGRDEKLFF. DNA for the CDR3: TGCGCCAGCAGCCCAACGGGGGGTAGAGATGAAAAACTGTTTTTT.